The clone carrying this TCR beta chain showed up many times. What it binds is not known. This sample was included in a study of early T cells in non-severe SARS-CoV-2 infection. Overall study: With bulk RNA from unsorted whole blood as input, sequencing yielded unpaired chains. Study-wide results and limits: Matching with VDJdb favored anti-spike CD8 responses (missing private and CD4 specificities).

This CDR3 is built from 17 residues. Trimming cost V 1 base and J 9 bases; bases outside gene matches: 13. Germline CDR1 reads MNHEY; CDR2 reads SVGEGT. Each cDNA molecule carried a unique molecular identifier. MiXCR, applied by TCRdb to the 5' RACE reads, yields one record per CDR3 protein. The repertoire has fewer than 100,000 distinct CDR3 sequences, roughly 9.4% of them found once; the top ten carry 4.8%. This chain joins TRBV6-2 or TRBV6-3 and TRBJ2-1, with 9 nucleotides matching TRBD2. What was sequenced was whole blood. The TCR originated in an adult who was a healthcare worker with PCR-confirmed SARS-CoV-2 infection or an uninfected control (not recorded which). The DNA of the CDR3 is TGTGCCAGCAGTTACTTTAGCGGGAGACGGAAGGGTGGTGAGCAGTTCTTC. Translation gives CASSYFSGRRKGGEQFF.